This T cell receptor beta chain emerged from a study of identical twins. The table lists this clonotype with many counts. No antigen is known for it. The DNA is omitted, as the CDR3 cannot be located on it reliably, and the CDR3 follows TCRdb's listing. Through template switching, a universal primer site was introduced, and the cDNA contained unique molecular identifiers. From the 5' RACE reads, TCRdb called clonotypes with MiXCR, one entry per CDR3 protein. This table holds around 650,000 distinct CDR3 sequences, 7.1% found once. Findings and caveats of the study: Invariant T cells like MAIT and iNKT could partly confound the zero-insertion analyses.

From its first to its last residue, the CDR3 has 16 amino acids. Germline assignment: CDR1 MDHEN and CDR2 SYDVKM. Each donor was a healthy Caucasian. The data were also submitted as part of a second study, on yellow fever vaccine responses in identical twins. According to that study: Each twin's T cell response to the vaccine was reported to look partly convergent and partly personalized.

The chain joins TRBV28 to TRBJ2-1; the table gives TRBD1 as D, unverified against the DNA. The sequencing sample was made of PBMCs. The TCR comes from a woman aged 18-29 years in good health. The CDR3: CASSTSGGNAYNEQFF.